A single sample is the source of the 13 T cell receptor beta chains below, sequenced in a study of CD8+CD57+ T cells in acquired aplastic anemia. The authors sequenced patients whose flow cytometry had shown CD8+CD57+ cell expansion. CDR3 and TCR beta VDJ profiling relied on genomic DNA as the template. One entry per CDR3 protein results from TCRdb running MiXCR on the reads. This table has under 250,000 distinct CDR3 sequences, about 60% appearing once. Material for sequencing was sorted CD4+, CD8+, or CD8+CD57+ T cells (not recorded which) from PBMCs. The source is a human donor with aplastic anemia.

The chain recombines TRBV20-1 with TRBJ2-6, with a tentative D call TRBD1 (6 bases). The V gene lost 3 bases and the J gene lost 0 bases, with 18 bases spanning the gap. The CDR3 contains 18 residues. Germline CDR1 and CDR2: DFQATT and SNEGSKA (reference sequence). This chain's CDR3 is CSASSSGGSSSGANVLTF. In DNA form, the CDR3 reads TGCAGTGCTAGCTCCAGTGGGGGCTCAAGCTCTGGGGCCAACGTCCTGACTTTC.

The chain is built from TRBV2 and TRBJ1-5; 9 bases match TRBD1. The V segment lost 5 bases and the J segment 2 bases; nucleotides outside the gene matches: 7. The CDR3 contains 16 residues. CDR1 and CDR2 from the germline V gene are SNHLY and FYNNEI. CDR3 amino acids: CASSRSRDRGNQPQHF. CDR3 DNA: TGTGCCAGCAGTCGGTCTCGGGACAGGGGCAATCAGCCCCAGCATTTT.

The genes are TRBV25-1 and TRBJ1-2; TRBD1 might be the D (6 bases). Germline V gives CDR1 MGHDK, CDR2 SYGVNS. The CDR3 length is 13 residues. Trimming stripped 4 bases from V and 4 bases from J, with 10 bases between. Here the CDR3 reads CASSVGGGYGYTF. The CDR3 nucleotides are TGTGCCAGCAGTGTAGGGGGAGGCTATGGCTACACCTTC.

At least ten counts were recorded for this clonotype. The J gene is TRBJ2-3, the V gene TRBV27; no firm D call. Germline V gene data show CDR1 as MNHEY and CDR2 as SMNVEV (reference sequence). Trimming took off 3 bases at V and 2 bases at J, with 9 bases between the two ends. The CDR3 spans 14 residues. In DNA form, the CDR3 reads TGTGCCAGCAGTTTCTGGGCCTCCACAGATACGCAGTATTTT. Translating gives CASSFWASTDTQYF.

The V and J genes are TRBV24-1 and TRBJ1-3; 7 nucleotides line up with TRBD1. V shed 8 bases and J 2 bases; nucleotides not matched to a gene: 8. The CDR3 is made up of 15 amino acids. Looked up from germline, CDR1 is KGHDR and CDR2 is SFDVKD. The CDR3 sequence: CATTNRGSPGNTIYF. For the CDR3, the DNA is TGTGCCACCACAAACAGGGGTTCACCTGGAAACACCATATATTTT.

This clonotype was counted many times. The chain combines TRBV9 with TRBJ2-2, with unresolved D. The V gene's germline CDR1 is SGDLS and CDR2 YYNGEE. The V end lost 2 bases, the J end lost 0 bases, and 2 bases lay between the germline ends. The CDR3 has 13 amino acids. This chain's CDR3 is CASSVPNTGELFF. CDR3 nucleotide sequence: TGTGCCAGCAGCGTCCCGAACACCGGGGAGCTGTTTTTT.

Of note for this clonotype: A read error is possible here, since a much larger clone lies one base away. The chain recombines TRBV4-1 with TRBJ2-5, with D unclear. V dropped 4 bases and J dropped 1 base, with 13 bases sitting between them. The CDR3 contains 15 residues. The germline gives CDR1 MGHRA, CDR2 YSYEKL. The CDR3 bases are TGCGCCAGCAGCCGAGTTATGACCGGCCAAGAGACCCAGTACTTC. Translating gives CASSRVMTGQETQYF.

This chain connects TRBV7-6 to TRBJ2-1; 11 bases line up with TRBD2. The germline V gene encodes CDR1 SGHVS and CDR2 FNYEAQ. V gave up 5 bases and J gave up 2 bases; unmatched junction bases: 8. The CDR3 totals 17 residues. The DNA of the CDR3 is TGTGCCAGCAGCCTGCTAGCGGGAGGAGGGACCTACAATGAGCAGTTCTTC. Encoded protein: CASSLLAGGGTYNEQFF.

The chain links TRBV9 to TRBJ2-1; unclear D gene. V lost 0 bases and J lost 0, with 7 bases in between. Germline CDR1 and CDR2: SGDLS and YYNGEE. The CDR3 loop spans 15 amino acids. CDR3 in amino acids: CASSVAGFSYNEQFF. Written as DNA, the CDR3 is TGTGCCAGCAGCGTAGCGGGTTTCTCCTACAATGAGCAGTTCTTC. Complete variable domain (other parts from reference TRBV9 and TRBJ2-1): DSGVTQTPKHLITATGQRVTLRCSPRSGDLSVYWYQQSLDQGLQFLIQYYNGEERAKGNILERFSAQQFPDLHSELNLSSLELGDSALYFCASSVAGFSYNEQFFGPGTRLTVL.

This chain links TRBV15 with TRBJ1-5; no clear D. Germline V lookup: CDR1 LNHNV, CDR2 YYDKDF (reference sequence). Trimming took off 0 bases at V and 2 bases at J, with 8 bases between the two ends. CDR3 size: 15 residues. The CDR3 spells CATSRDLRGNQPQHF. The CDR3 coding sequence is TGTGCCACCAGCAGAGATCTGCGGGGCAATCAGCCCCAGCATTTT.

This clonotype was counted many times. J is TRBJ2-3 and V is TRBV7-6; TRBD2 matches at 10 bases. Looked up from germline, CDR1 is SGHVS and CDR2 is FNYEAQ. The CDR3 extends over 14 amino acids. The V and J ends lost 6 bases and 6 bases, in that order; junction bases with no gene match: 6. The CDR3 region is CASRAGGPSDTQYF. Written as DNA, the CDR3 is TGTGCCAGCAGAGCGGGGGGGCCATCCGATACGCAGTATTTT.

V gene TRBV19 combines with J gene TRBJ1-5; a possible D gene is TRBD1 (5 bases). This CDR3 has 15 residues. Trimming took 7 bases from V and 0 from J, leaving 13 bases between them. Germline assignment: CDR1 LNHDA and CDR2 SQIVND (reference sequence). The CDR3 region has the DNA TGTGCCAGTACAACTACAGGACTTAGCAATCAGCCCCAGCATTTT. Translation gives CASTTTGLSNQPQHF.

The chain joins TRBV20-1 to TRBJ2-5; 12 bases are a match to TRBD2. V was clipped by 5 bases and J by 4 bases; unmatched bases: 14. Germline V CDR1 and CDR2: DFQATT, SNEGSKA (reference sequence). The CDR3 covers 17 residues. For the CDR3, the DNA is TGCAGTGCTGGAACCGACTGGACTAGCGGGAAAGGAGAGACCCAGTACTTC. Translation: CSAGTDWTSGKGETQYF.